Following are 30 T cell receptor beta chains from one sample sequenced in a study of CD8 T cells in Susac syndrome. Random-hexamer reverse transcription was applied to about 0.45 to 1 ug RNA. A single record per CDR3 protein comes from TCRdb applying MiXCR to the immunoSEQ multiplex PCR reads. The sample lists roughly 180,000 distinct CDR3 sequences, approximately 94% seen once, with 0.1% in the top ten. What was sequenced was CD4+ T cells from PBMCs. The receptors derive from a human donor in good health.

The chain recombines TRBV18 with TRBJ2-1; TRBD2 is a possible D gene (6 bases). V was pared by 3 bases and J by 4 bases, with 7 bases between. Germline V gene data show CDR1 as KGHSH and CDR2 as LQKENI. This CDR3 is built from 13 residues. The CDR3 is CASSPREYNEQFF. CDR3 coding DNA: TGTGCCAGCTCACCCCGGGAGTACAATGAGCAGTTCTTC.

The J gene is TRBJ2-7, the V gene TRBV30; 11 bases line up with TRBD2. The V gene's germline CDR1 is GTSNPN and CDR2 SVGIG (reference sequence). V gave up 1 base and J gave up 5 bases; unmatched junction bases: 4. CDR3 length: 14 amino acids. This CDR3 reads CAWSGPGLADEQYF. CDR3 nucleotide sequence: TGTGCCTGGAGTGGACCGGGACTAGCGGACGAGCAGTACTTC.

J is TRBJ2-3 and V is TRBV12-3 or TRBV12-4, with 7 bases identical to TRBD2. The ends lost 3 bases at V and 0 bases at J; junction bases unmatched: 6. The CDR3 sequence is 16 residues long. CDR3 DNA: TGTGCCAGCAGTTTCGCACTAGCGTCTAGCACAGATACGCAGTATTTT. Residues: CASSFALASSTDTQYF.

The rearrangement links TRBV6-2 or TRBV6-3 to TRBJ2-1, with D possibly TRBD2 on 6 matching bases. Germline CDR1 MNHEY, CDR2 SVGEGT. Trimming took 6 bases from V and 4 from J, leaving 16 bases between them. The CDR3 totals 15 residues. The DNA for the CDR3 is TGTGCCAGCAGCTACCCGGGACTGCCGTACAATGAGCAGTTCTTC. Protein product: CASSYPGLPYNEQFF.

This clonotype was found once. V and J are TRBV4-3 and TRBJ2-5; D gene ambiguous. Germline CDR1 and CDR2: LGHNA and YSLEER. The CDR3 totals 15 residues. V lost 0 bases and J lost 1, with 9 bases in between. For the CDR3, the DNA is TGCGCCAGCAGCCAAGATACGGCTCTCCAAGAGACCCAGTACTTC. Its protein is CASSQDTALQETQYF.

The J gene is TRBJ2-7, the V gene TRBV18; maybe TRBD2 (6 bases). V was shortened by 3 bases and J by 1 base, with 13 bases between the two germline ends. This CDR3 is built from 15 residues. The germline V gene encodes CDR1 KGHSH and CDR2 LQKENI. Here the CDR3 reads CASSPLGLPSYEQYF. The CDR3 DNA reads TGTGCCAGCTCACCCCTGGGACTGCCATCCTACGAGCAGTACTTC.

V usage is TRBV30 and J usage is TRBJ2-7; no clear D gene. The V end was cut by 3 bases, the J end by 1 base, with 7 bases between. This CDR3 spans 12 amino acids. The V gene's germline CDR1 is GTSNPN and CDR2 SVGIG (reference sequence). The CDR3 nucleotides read TGTGCCTGGAGCACCTTATCCTACGAGCAGTACTTC. Protein: CAWSTLSYEQYF.

The rearrangement joins TRBV29-1 to TRBJ2-3, with 13 positions matching TRBD2. The CDR3 has 15 residues. Germline-derived CDR1 and CDR2 are SQVTM and ANQGSEA. V was pared by 6 bases and J by 6 bases, with 9 bases of the junction left unmatched. The CDR3 DNA reads TGCAGCGTCCCAACCGGACTAGCGGGAGCGGATACGCAGTATTTT. As protein: CSVPTGLAGADTQYF.

The gene calls are TRBV20-1 and TRBJ2-1; D unclear. Germline V gene sequence: CDR1 DFQATT, CDR2 SNEGSKA (reference sequence). The CDR3 contains 12 residues. Trimming shortened V by 4 bases and J by 4 bases, and 8 bases separated the two germline ends. The CDR3 nucleotides read TGCAGTGCTATAGACGGTTACAATGAGCAGTTCTTC. Its translation is CSAIDGYNEQFF.

The chain employs TRBV7-3 and TRBJ2-2; no definite D call. The V end was cut by 5 bases, the J end by 6 bases, with 10 bases between. The CDR3 totals 13 residues. Germline-derived CDR1 and CDR2 are SGHTA and FQGTGA. DNA for the CDR3: TGTGCCAGCAGCCCCTCTACCGCCGGGGAGCTGTTTTTT. Protein: CASSPSTAGELFF.

J is TRBJ2-5 and V is TRBV5-4; 9 nucleotides line up with TRBD1. The CDR3 sequence is 15 residues long. The junction had 7 bases not matched to a gene; V was cut back by 4 bases and J by 3 bases. Per germline, CDR1 SGHNT and CDR2 YYREEE (reference sequence). This CDR3 is CASSIDRDREETQYF. CDR3 sequence (DNA): TGTGCCAGCAGCATCGACCGGGACAGGGAAGAGACCCAGTACTTC. Together with reference TRBV5-4 and TRBJ2-5, the CDR3 gives the full variable domain: ETGVTQSPTHLIKTRGQQVTLRCSSQSGHNTVSWYQQALGQGPQFIFQYYREEENGRGNFPPRFSGLQFPNYSSELNVNALELDDSALYLCASSIDRDREETQYFGPGTRLLVL.

The V and J genes are TRBV19 and TRBJ2-7, with D perhaps given as TRBD1 or TRBD2 (5 bases each). Germline V CDR1 and CDR2: LNHDA, SQIVND (reference sequence). V gave up 5 bases and J gave up 2 bases, with 7 bases separating them. This CDR3 region has 12 residues. The CDR3, as DNA: TGTGCCAGTAGTTCGGGACCCTACGAGCAGTACTTC. Protein sequence: CASSSGPYEQYF.

This clonotype was seen only once. This sequence joins TRBV20-1 and TRBJ2-7; weak D call: TRBD2 (5 bases). V was shortened by 3 bases and J by 0 bases, with 15 bases between the two germline ends. Germline CDR1 is DFQATT and CDR2 is SNEGSKA (reference sequence). This CDR3 region has 15 residues. In nucleotides, the CDR3 is TGCAGTGCTAGGAGCGGAGGAGGCCTCTCCTACGAGCAGTACTTC. Protein product: CSARSGGGLSYEQYF.

The chain couples TRBV7-3 to TRBJ2-1; D could derive from TRBD1 or TRBD2 (5 bases each). Trimming shortened V by 1 base and J by 7 bases, and 11 bases separated the two germline ends. The CDR3 extends over 14 amino acids. The germline gives CDR1 SGHTA, CDR2 FQGTGA. The CDR3 DNA follows: TGTGCCAGCAGCTTAAGATCGGGGCTGAATGAGCAGTTCTTC. Translated: CASSLRSGLNEQFF.

This clonotype has just one count. V gene TRBV15 combines with J gene TRBJ1-3; D unresolved. The germline V gene encodes CDR1 LNHNV and CDR2 YYDKDF (reference sequence). The ends were cut back, 6 bases at V and 0 bases at J, with 9 bases in the middle. The CDR3 contains 14 residues. CDR3 protein: CATRNVASGNTIYF. CDR3 DNA sequence: TGTGCCACCAGAAACGTGGCCTCTGGAAACACCATATATTTT.

The chain is built from TRBV9 and TRBJ2-3, with 12 bases fitting TRBD2. The length of the CDR3 is 15 residues. The germline V gene encodes CDR1 SGDLS and CDR2 YYNGEE. Trimming at V came to 0 bases and at J to 4 bases, leaving 0 bases not matched to a gene. The DNA for the CDR3 is TGTGCCAGCAGCGTAGGACTAGCGGGAGCAGATACGCAGTATTTT. It translates to CASSVGLAGADTQYF.

V gene TRBV2 combines with J gene TRBJ2-7; 7 nucleotides agree with TRBD2. J was trimmed by 4 bases and V by 7 bases; bases with no gene match: 10. This CDR3 has 14 amino acids. Germline values: CDR1 SNHLY, CDR2 FYNNEI. This chain's CDR3 is CASISAGLGYEQYF. The CDR3 DNA reads as TGTGCCAGCATCTCAGCGGGGCTGGGGTACGAGCAGTACTTC.

The chain has TRBV20-1 and TRBJ2-5; no definite D call. V lost 4 bases, J lost 0 bases, and 9 bases lay in between. Looked up from germline, CDR1 is DFQATT and CDR2 is SNEGSKA (reference sequence). This CDR3 comprises 13 residues. The CDR3 spells CSANGRYQETQYF. For the CDR3, the DNA is TGCAGTGCTAATGGACGGTACCAAGAGACCCAGTACTTC.

The V and J genes are TRBV29-1 and TRBJ2-1, with D possibly being TRBD2 (5 bases). The V and J ends lost 7 bases and 6 bases respectively, with 13 bases between them. Germline V gene sequence: CDR1 SQVTM, CDR2 ANQGSEA. The CDR3 length is 12 residues. CDR3 in amino acids: CSARTDFNEQFF. The CDR3 DNA follows: TGCAGCGCCCGGACGGACTTCAATGAGCAGTTCTTC.

This clonotype was observed a single time. The chain combines TRBV20-1 with TRBJ2-5; the D gene is possibly TRBD2 (6 bases). This CDR3 is built from 11 residues. V lost 6 bases and J 3 bases, leaving 8 bases between the germline ends. The V gene's germline CDR1 is DFQATT and CDR2 SNEGSKA (reference sequence). The CDR3 loop reads CSASGEETQYF. DNA for the CDR3: TGCAGTGCCTCGGGGGAAGAGACCCAGTACTTC.

The V gene is TRBV20-1, the J gene TRBJ1-5, with D unclear. Looked up from germline, CDR1 is DFQATT and CDR2 is SNEGSKA (reference sequence). Between the trimmed V and J ends, which lost 5 bases and 3 bases, there was a span of 11 bases. This CDR3 region has 13 residues. CDR3 region: CSAVAVTNQPQHF. The CDR3 nucleotides read TGCAGTGCTGTCGCGGTCACCAATCAGCCCCAGCATTTT.

The chain carries TRBV6-1 and TRBJ2-1; a weak D match, TRBD2 (6 bases). Germline CDR1 is MNHNS and CDR2 is SASEGT. Trimming left V 5 bases short and J 9 bases short, with 11 bases between. The CDR3 is 12 amino acids. CDR3 in amino acids: CASSLREREQFF. Here the CDR3 DNA reads TGTGCCAGCAGTCTTCGGGAGCGTGAGCAGTTCTTC.

The chain couples TRBV19 to TRBJ2-6, with D possibly being TRBD1 (6 bases). This CDR3 has 17 residues. CDR1 LNHDA and CDR2 SQIVND come from the germline V gene (reference sequence). V gave up 3 bases and J gave up 0 bases, with 12 bases separating them. In DNA form, the CDR3 reads TGTGCCAGTAGTATCGACAGGCTGTTCTCTGGGGCCAACGTCCTGACTTTC. Translating it yields CASSIDRLFSGANVLTF.

The chain combines TRBV14 with TRBJ2-1; TRBD2 matches 7 bases. Losses at the gene ends were 10 bases for V and 9 bases for J; bases not matched to a gene: 12. In germline, CDR1 is SGHDN, CDR2 FVKESK. The CDR3 is 13 amino acids. The CDR3 bases are TGTGCCACCTCCTTGGGGAGGGTTCGTGAGCAGTTCTTC. It is translated as CATSLGRVREQFF.

This clonotype occurred once. J is TRBJ2-7 and V is TRBV7-3; no clear D gene. V was trimmed by 1 base and J by 7 bases, leaving 8 bases between them. The CDR3 loop spans 12 amino acids. From germline, CDR1 is SGHTA and CDR2 FQGTGA. The CDR3 DNA reads as TGTGCCAGCAGCTTAAGACTCGGGGAGCAGTACTTC. Translated: CASSLRLGEQYF.

The chain carries TRBV4-1 and TRBJ1-1; D is unclear. CDR1 MGHRA and CDR2 YSYEKL come from the germline V gene. This CDR3 has 15 residues. Trimming shortened V by 2 bases and J by 2 bases, and 12 bases separated the two germline ends. The CDR3 loop reads CASSQWSASNTEAFF. CDR3 in DNA: TGCGCCAGCAGCCAATGGTCAGCTTCCAACACTGAAGCTTTCTTT.

The CDR3 DNA reads TGCGCCAGCTCGACGAGTGAGACCCAGTACTTC. This sequence encodes CASSTSETQYF. The chain is built from TRBV5-1 and TRBJ2-5, with D unresolved. The CDR3 is 11 residues long. The germline V gene encodes CDR1 SGHRS and CDR2 YFSETQ. Trimming cost V 7 bases and J 5 bases, with 9 bases left between them.

This chain connects TRBV30 to TRBJ2-3; maybe TRBD2 (6 bases). Germline lookup yields CDR1 GTSNPN and CDR2 SVGIG (reference sequence). The CDR3 sequence is 15 residues long. The V gene lost 0 bases and the J gene lost 3 bases, with 13 bases spanning the gap. The CDR3 sequence is CAWSVEGVRTDTQYF. CDR3 DNA sequence: TGTGCCTGGAGTGTGGAGGGAGTGAGGACAGATACGCAGTATTTT. Full variable domain (rest looked up from reference TRBV30 and TRBJ2-3): SQTIHQWPATLVQPVGSPLSLECTVEGTSNPNLYWYRQAAGRGLQLLFYSVGIGQISSEVPQNLSASRPQDRQFILSSKKLLLSDSGFYLCAWSVEGVRTDTQYFGPGTRLTVL.

The chain is built from TRBV6-4 and TRBJ2-1; D unresolved. Germline V CDR1 and CDR2: MRHNA, SNTAGT. V shed 4 bases and J shed 0 bases, with 10 bases lying between them. The CDR3 runs 15 residues. CDR3 nucleotides: TGTGCCAGCAGTGTCTCAATAGTCTCCTACAATGAGCAGTTCTTC. Translation gives CASSVSIVSYNEQFF.

This chain connects TRBV12-3 or TRBV12-4 to TRBJ1-1; a weak D match, TRBD1 (5 bases). The V end was cut by 3 bases, the J end by 4 bases, with 9 bases between. The CDR3 loop spans 13 amino acids. This CDR3 is CASSLGQPTEAFF. CDR3 nucleotide sequence: TGTGCCAGCAGTTTGGGGCAGCCCACTGAAGCTTTCTTT.